The 26 T cell receptor beta chains in this list originate from one sample, sequenced in a study of radiation and T cells in renal cell carcinoma. Documented time point: blood 2 weeks post-SBRT. Described treatment: 15 Gy SBRT to primary tumor, nephrectomy 4 weeks later. Sequenced by immunoSEQ multiplex PCR; TCRdb stores in-frame clones only, minus some. The sample holds 100,000 to 150,000 clones, approximately 85% seen once. The sequences come from blood, collected from a patient whose treatment included radiotherapy and nephrectomy. The receptors stem from a man in his forties or fifties with renal cell carcinoma.

The chain combines TRBV5-1 with TRBJ1-2; unclear D gene. CDR3 length: 12 amino acids. Trimming pared 4 bases from V and 7 bases from J, leaving 11 bases between. Germline V CDR1 and CDR2: SGHRS, YFSETQ. This CDR3 reads CASSNNKGGYTF. For the CDR3, the DNA is TGCGCCAGCAGCAATAACAAGGGTGGCTACACCTTC.

This chain uses TRBV6-5 with TRBJ1-5, with D possibly being TRBD1 (6 bases). This CDR3 is built from 15 residues. Germline CDR1 reads MNHEY; CDR2 reads SVGAGI. The ends were cut back, 5 bases at V and 5 bases at J, with 16 bases in the middle. The CDR3 coding sequence is TGTGCCAGCAGTCCCTGGGAGGGGGAATATCAGCCCCAGCATTTT. Translating gives CASSPWEGEYQPQHF.

The chain has TRBV29-1 and TRBJ2-3; D ambiguous. The germline CDR1 and CDR2 sequences are SQVTM and ANQGSEA. V was shortened by 6 bases and J by 4 bases, with 11 bases between the two germline ends. This CDR3 contains 12 residues. The CDR3 nucleotides are TGCAGCGTAGGCCGAGATTCAGATACGCAGTATTTT. It yields the protein CSVGRDSDTQYF.

The V gene is TRBV7-9, the J gene TRBJ2-3; 9 bases align to TRBD2. With 2 bases clipped from V and 2 bases from J, the junction kept 2 bases outside the gene matches. The CDR3 length is 15 residues. From germline, CDR1 is SEHNR and CDR2 FQNEAQ (reference sequence). DNA of the CDR3: TGTGCCAGCAGCTTAACTAGCGGGTACACAGATACGCAGTATTTT. Its translation is CASSLTSGYTDTQYF.

This clone was detected only a few times. The sample has other DNA sequences that encode this CDR3 too. The chain joins TRBV7-3 to TRBJ2-1; D is unclear. Trimming left V 6 bases short and J 0 bases short, with 12 bases between. Germline CDR1 reads SGHTA; CDR2 reads FQGTGA. The CDR3 runs 15 residues. CDR3 protein: CASSLGVSSYNEQFF. Written as DNA, the CDR3 is TGTGCCAGCAGTCTTGGGGTCAGCTCCTACAATGAGCAGTTCTTC.

The J gene is TRBJ1-1, the V gene TRBV10-3; 9 positions match TRBD1. The CDR3 runs 13 residues. Germline V gene sequence: CDR1 ENHRY, CDR2 SYGVKD. The junction had 4 bases not matched to a gene; V was cut back by 7 bases and J by 4 bases. In nucleotides, the CDR3 is TGTGCCATCAAGGGGACAGGGATCACTGAAGCTTTCTTT. Translated: CAIKGTGITEAFF.

The chain is built from TRBV7-9 and TRBJ2-1; either TRBD1 or TRBD2 may fit D (5 bases each). This CDR3 region has 13 residues. Trimming took 7 bases from V and 8 from J, leaving 15 bases between them. CDR1 and CDR2 from the germline V gene are SEHNR and FQNEAQ (reference sequence). The CDR3 DNA sequence: TGTGCCAGCAATCGGGACCCAGAGGATGAGCAGTTCTTC. This gives the protein CASNRDPEDEQFF.

The chain couples TRBV21-1 to TRBJ1-2; the table's D call of TRBD1 was not tested on the DNA. TRBV21-1 is labeled a pseudogene. This CDR3 region has 12 residues. The CDR3 here is CARRDRDYGYTF. The CDR3 DNA is TGTGCCCGCCGGGACAGGGACTATGGCTACACCTTC.

The DNA for the CDR3 is TGTGCCAGCAGGTACAGAGAACATGAGCAGTTCTTC. The encoded protein is CASRYREHEQFF. The genes are TRBV7-2 and TRBJ2-1, with D uncertain. The CDR3 runs 12 residues. From germline, CDR1 is SGHTA and CDR2 FQGNSA. Between the trimmed V and J ends, which lost 6 bases and 8 bases, there was a span of 11 bases.

This chain connects TRBV6-5 to TRBJ2-5; 11 nucleotides agree with TRBD2. The J call may be mistaken, given a closer DNA end match to TRBJ2-7. From germline, CDR1 is MNHEY and CDR2 SVGAGI. There are 15 residues in the CDR3. The CDR3 region is CASSYYTSGSYEQYF. CDR3 in DNA: TGTGCCAGCAGTTACTACACTAGCGGGAGCTACGAGCAGTACTTC.

As regards this clone: The sample carries other DNA sequences with the same CDR3. The chain recombines TRBV29-1 with TRBJ1-1; D gene uncertain. CDR3 size: 12 residues. V was pared by 7 bases and J by 1 base, with 10 bases between. Looked up from germline, CDR1 is SQVTM and CDR2 is ANQGSEA. In DNA, the CDR3 is TGCAGCGATAAGAGGGAGAACACTGAAGCTTTCTTT. Encoded protein: CSDKRENTEAFF.

J is TRBJ2-5 and V is TRBV5-1; no firm D call. Trimming cost V 0 bases and J 5 bases, with 11 bases left between them. Germline CDR1 reads SGHRS; CDR2 reads YFSETQ. This CDR3 is built from 14 residues. CDR3 region: CASSLVAGPETQYF. The CDR3 DNA is TGCGCCAGCAGCTTGGTCGCTGGGCCCGAGACCCAGTACTTC.

The V call is TRBV29-1, the J call TRBJ2-3; 7 bases fit TRBD1. Germline CDR1 and CDR2: SQVTM and ANQGSEA. V shed 4 bases, J shed 5 bases, and the junction held 9 bases outside the gene matches. The CDR3 is made up of 14 amino acids. The DNA for the CDR3 is TGCAGCGTTGCGACAGGGCTATCCGGAGATACGCAGTATTTT. This gives the protein CSVATGLSGDTQYF.

This clone was observed at least ten times. The chain employs TRBV30 and TRBJ1-2; TRBD1 agrees at 9 bases. The junction had 1 base not matched to a gene; V was cut back by 2 bases and J by 3 bases. The germline CDR1 and CDR2 sequences are GTSNPN and SVGIG (reference sequence). CDR3 length: 13 amino acids. CDR3 coding DNA: TGTGCCTGGAGTCGACAGGGGGACTATGGCTACACCTTC. It is translated as CAWSRQGDYGYTF.

Written as DNA, the CDR3 is TGCGCCAGCAGCCAAGATCTGGCAGGGAGTCAGCCCCAGCATTTT. Amino acid sequence: CASSQDLAGSQPQHF. The gene calls are TRBV4-1 and TRBJ1-5, with TRBD1 as a possible D gene (5 bases). The V gene's germline CDR1 is MGHRA and CDR2 YSYEKL. The CDR3 sequence is 15 residues long. V lost 0 bases to trimming and J lost 6 bases, with 12 bases between them.

This sequence joins TRBV19 and TRBJ2-5; weak D call: TRBD2 (6 bases). There are 15 residues in the CDR3. Germline lookup yields CDR1 LNHDA and CDR2 SQIVND (reference sequence). The V end was cut by 7 bases, the J end by 5 bases, with 20 bases between. The CDR3 sequence: CASKSGGDPRETQYF. The CDR3 DNA reads TGTGCCAGTAAAAGCGGAGGGGACCCCCGGGAGACCCAGTACTTC.

V usage is TRBV4-2 and J usage is TRBJ1-4; D gene unclear. Germline V gene sequence: CDR1 LGHNA, CDR2 YNFKEQ. V dropped 4 bases and J dropped 3 bases, with 18 bases sitting between them. The CDR3 totals 17 residues. CDR3 DNA sequence: TGTGCCAGCAGCCGACATACACCTCCGGACGCTAATGAAAAACTGTTTTTT. Translation: CASSRHTPPDANEKLFF.

V gene TRBV4-1 combines with J gene TRBJ2-6; a weak D match, TRBD2 (5 bases). Germline V gene sequence: CDR1 MGHRA, CDR2 YSYEKL. Trimming removed 4 bases at V and 1 base at J, with 8 bases between. This CDR3 has 15 amino acids. In DNA, the CDR3 is TGCGCCAGCAGCCTTCCGGGGTCTGGGGCCAACGTCCTGACTTTC. It translates to CASSLPGSGANVLTF.

The genes are TRBV25-1 and TRBJ1-4; D is undetermined. CDR3 length: 16 residues. Trimming took 3 bases from V and 0 from J, leaving 11 bases between them. CDR1 is MGHDK and CDR2 is SYGVNS in the germline V gene. As DNA, the CDR3 is TGTGCCAGCAGTGAGTCTCCGGGTTCAACTAATGAAAAACTGTTTTTT. This gives the protein CASSESPGSTNEKLFF.

V and J are TRBV10-3 and TRBJ2-1; 7 bases are shared with TRBD2. From germline, CDR1 is ENHRY and CDR2 SYGVKD. CDR3 length equals 19 residues. V gave up 7 bases and J gave up 0 bases; unmatched junction bases: 18. This CDR3 is CAITPSGKAGYTSYNEQFF. For the CDR3, the DNA is TGTGCCATCACCCCCTCGGGGAAAGCGGGGTACACCTCCTACAATGAGCAGTTCTTC.

CDR3 coding DNA: TGTGCCAGCAGTTTATCAGCGGGAGGGCGCACAGATACGCAGTATTTT. Residues: CASSLSAGGRTDTQYF. This rearrangement joins TRBV28 to TRBJ2-3; 10 bases match TRBD2. Germline CDR1 is MDHEN and CDR2 is SYDVKM. V dropped 1 base and J dropped 1; count of bases not matched to a gene: 2. The CDR3 is 16 amino acids.

This sequence joins TRBV6-1 and TRBJ1-1; the D is unclear. Germline CDR1 MNHNS, CDR2 SASEGT. V lost 1 base, J lost 3 bases, and 15 bases lay in between. This CDR3 has 16 amino acids. The CDR3 protein is CASSEVWTGTDTEAFF. The DNA of the CDR3 is TGTGCCAGCAGTGAAGTGTGGACGGGCACCGACACTGAAGCTTTCTTT.

The chain uses TRBV9 and TRBJ2-1; 8 nucleotides align to TRBD2. The CDR3 sequence is 13 residues long. Germline V gene data show CDR1 as SGDLS and CDR2 as YYNGEE. The V gene end was trimmed by 3 bases and the J gene end by 9 bases; junction bases not matched to a gene: 5. In DNA, the CDR3 is TGTGCCAGCAGCGGCGGGGGGCGGCTTGAGCAGTTCTTC. Amino acids: CASSGGGRLEQFF.

The CDR3 DNA follows: TGTGCCAGCAGTTACTCCAGTACCGTTTTCGAGCAGTACTTC. Amino acid sequence: CASSYSSTVFEQYF. This rearrangement joins TRBV6-6 to TRBJ2-7, with D unclear. The CDR3 spans 14 residues. Germline CDR1 MNHNY, CDR2 SVGAGI (reference sequence). Trimming cost V 0 bases and J 6 bases, with 12 bases left between them.

The chain combines TRBV6-4 with TRBJ2-3; D is possibly TRBD2 (6 bases). V was cut by 6 bases and J by 1 base, with 8 bases left in between. The CDR3 is 13 residues long. Per the germline V gene, CDR1 is MRHNA and CDR2 is SNTAGT. CDR3 protein: CASRASGTDTQYF. DNA of the CDR3: TGTGCCAGCAGGGCTAGCGGCACAGATACGCAGTATTTT.

This chain joins TRBV4-2 and TRBJ1-4; TRBD1 matches at 9 bases. CDR3 length: 15 amino acids. The J segment lost 7 bases and the V segment lost 1 base, leaving 4 bases of the junction unmatched. Germline CDR1 is LGHNA and CDR2 is YNFKEQ. For the CDR3, the DNA is TGTGCCAGCAGCCAAGGAGGGACAGGGATTGAAAAACTGTTTTTT. Translation: CASSQGGTGIEKLFF.